This is a list of T cell receptor beta chains from one sample in a study of blood T cells in healthy people across ages. Each CDR3 protein is one row after TCRdb ran MiXCR on the 5' RACE reads. The table includes about 800,000 distinct CDR3 sequences, 25% detected once. These data also featured in a second study, about T cells of mothers and their children.

The sample taken for sequencing was blood. Receptors originate from a boy aged 5-17 years in good health. CDR3s include the opening cysteine and the closing phenylalanine or tryptophan. The D gene is left open where the match is weak. Where a row states a size, it is once, few, many or the class of an expanded clone; other rows omit it.

clone_size	v_call	d_call	j_call	cdr3_nt	cdr3_aa
many	TRBV28	NA	TRBJ2-7	TGTGCCAGCAGTTTTTCCCTGGGGTCCTACGAGCAGTACTTC	CASSFSLGSYEQYF
few	TRBV12-3/TRBV12-4	TRBD1	TRBJ1-1	TGTGCCAGCAGTTTAGGAGGGAGGGGGCGTCACACTGAAGCTTTCTTT	CASSLGGRGRHTEAFF
NA	TRBV30	TRBD2	TRBJ2-5	TGTGCCTGGAGTCGAACTAGCGGGGGCCAGAAGACCCAGTACTTC	CAWSRTSGGQKTQYF
NA	TRBV28	NA	TRBJ1-1	TGTGCCAGCAGTTTATCTCTTAGGACAGATGAAGCTTTCTTT	CASSLSLRTDEAFF
NA	TRBV28	NA	TRBJ2-7	TGTGCCAGCAGTTTCCCAGGGGCAGCCTCCTACGAGCAGTACTTC	CASSFPGAASYEQYF
NA	TRBV5-1	NA	TRBJ2-6	TGCGCCAGCAGGCCGGACACTGGGGCCAACGTCCTGACTTTC	CASRPDTGANVLTF
NA	TRBV2	TRBD1	TRBJ2-4	TGTGCCAGCAGCGGACAGGTGGTACTAGCCAAAAACATTCAGTACTTC	CASSGQVVLAKNIQYF
NA	TRBV12-3/TRBV12-4	NA	TRBJ2-3	TGTGCCAGCAGCCCCGAGAGTACGCAGTATTTT	CASSPESTQYF
few	TRBV5-1	TRBD1	TRBJ2-7	TGCGCCAGCAGGGCTGGGACAGGCCCAACCGAGCAGTACTTC	CASRAGTGPTEQYF
NA	TRBV6-2/TRBV6-3	NA	TRBJ2-1	TGTGCCAGCAGTATCGCGGGATACTACAATGAGCAGTTCTTC	CASSIAGYYNEQFF
NA	TRBV5-5	TRBD1	TRBJ2-7	TGTGCCAGCAGCACCGGGACAGGGGTTTCCTACGAGCAGTACTTC	CASSTGTGVSYEQYF
few	TRBV15	NA	TRBJ2-6	TGTGCCACCAGCAGAGTTACACCCTCTGGGGCCAACGTCCTGACTTTC	CATSRVTPSGANVLTF
few	TRBV7-8	NA	TRBJ1-5	TGTGCCAGCAGCTTCCACGACGCTATAAATGCCCCGGCCCAGCATTTT	CASSFHDAINAPAQHF
few	TRBV6-5	NA	TRBJ1-4	TGTGCCAGCAGTATACTCGGCGGTGGTGAAAAACTGTTTTTT	CASSILGGGEKLFF
NA	TRBV21-1	NA	TRBJ1-1	TGTGCCAGCAGGCCCCCCCCCGTCGGGACTGAAGCTTTCTTT	CASRPPPVGTEAFF
NA	TRBV18	NA	TRBJ1-1	TGTGCCAGCTCACCACTGGATGCCGATTCAATGAACACTGAAGCTTTCTTT	CASSPLDADSMNTEAFF
NA	TRBV27	NA	TRBJ2-2	TGTGCCAGCGCCTTTCCCAGTGTCGGGGAGCTGTTTTTT	CASAFPSVGELFF
few	TRBV7-2	TRBD1	TRBJ2-7	TGTGCCTGTGAACCGGGACAGGGCTCCTACGAGCAGTACTTC	CACEPGQGSYEQYF
NA	TRBV12-3/TRBV12-4	NA	TRBJ1-4	TGTGCCAGCAGTTTAGGGGACAACCAACTGTTTTTT	CASSLGDNQLFF
NA	TRBV4-3	TRBD1	TRBJ1-4	TGCGCCAGCAGCCAAGATTTCGCGACAGGGTACGAAAAACTGTTTTTT	CASSQDFATGYEKLFF
NA	TRBV29-1	NA	TRBJ2-7	TGCAGCGTTGGGACGGTGGACTCCTACGAGCAGTACTTC	CSVGTVDSYEQYF
NA	TRBV27	TRBD1	TRBJ2-2	TGTGCCAGCAGCTGGGACAGGGGAGACACCGGGGAGCTGTTTTTT	CASSWDRGDTGELFF
NA	TRBV19	NA	TRBJ2-1	TGTGCCAGTATTATGAGGTCCGGCGATGAGCAGTTCTTC	CASIMRSGDEQFF
NA	TRBV20-1	NA	TRBJ1-1	TGCAGTGCTAGAGATTTCGCGGGACTGGGGAACACTGAAGCTTTCTTT	CSARDFAGLGNTEAFF
few	TRBV29-1	NA	TRBJ2-5	TGCAGCGTTGAAGAAACAGGGAGAGAGACCCAGTACTTC	CSVEETGRETQYF
few	TRBV11-2	NA	TRBJ1-2	TGTGCCAGCAGCCCGTTAGCCCCCGGGGCAGGGCCCCTCTATGGCTACACCTTC	CASSPLAPGAGPLYGYTF
NA	TRBV20-1	TRBD2	TRBJ2-5	TGCAGTGCTAGAAGACTAGCGGGGAGCGAGACCCAGTACTTC	CSARRLAGSETQYF
NA	TRBV7-2	NA	TRBJ1-2	TGTGCCAGCAGCTCACGGACAGCCTCCTATGGCTACACCTTC	CASSSRTASYGYTF
NA	TRBV27	NA	TRBJ2-7	TGTGCCAGCAGTTTATCCAGCAGGGAATATGAGCAGTACTTC	CASSLSSREYEQYF
NA	TRBV20-1	NA	TRBJ1-2	TGCAGTGCTTGGGACCCGGCTGGTCTTGGCTACACCTTC	CSAWDPAGLGYTF
NA	TRBV3-1	TRBD2	TRBJ2-5	TGTGCCAGCAGCCAATGGGAGGGAGAGACCCAGTACTTC	CASSQWEGETQYF
NA	TRBV12-3/TRBV12-4	NA	TRBJ2-7	TGTGCCAGCAGTACCCGGCAGGCACCGTACGAGCAGTACTTC	CASSTRQAPYEQYF
NA	TRBV4-1	NA	TRBJ2-7	TGCGCCAGCAGCCCATTAATAGGGTCGTACTACGAGCAGTACTTC	CASSPLIGSYYEQYF
NA	TRBV21-1	NA	TRBJ2-1	TGTGCCAGCAGCAAAGATTGTGACGGGAAATCCTACAATGAGCAGTTCTTC	CASSKDCDGKSYNEQFF
NA	TRBV5-1	TRBD1	TRBJ2-5	TGCGCCAGCAGCTTGGGCGACAGGGCCTATACGGAGACCCAGTACTTC	CASSLGDRAYTETQYF
few	TRBV10-3	NA	TRBJ2-7	TGTGCCATCAGTTCAGGGAGGCGGGTGGACGAGCAGTACTTC	CAISSGRRVDEQYF
many	TRBV4-1	NA	TRBJ2-2	TGCGCCAGCAGGACAGAAAACACCGGGGAGCTGTTTTTT	CASRTENTGELFF
NA	TRBV5-1	TRBD2	TRBJ2-1	TGCGCCAGCAACTCCCGACTAGCGGGCGCTTACAATGAGCAGTTCTTC	CASNSRLAGAYNEQFF
few	TRBV5-1	TRBD2	TRBJ2-1	TGCGCCAGCAGCCCGGCGGCTAGCGGGGGGATTCGCGGTGAGCAGTTCTTC	CASSPAASGGIRGEQFF
NA	TRBV6-1	NA	TRBJ2-1	TGTGCCAGCAGTGAAGAAGGAGCTGGGTACCCCTACAATGAGCAGTTCTTC	CASSEEGAGYPYNEQFF
NA	TRBV20-1	TRBD1	TRBJ2-2	TGCAGTGCTAGACCCCCCGGGACAGGTGCCGGGGAGCTGTTTTTT	CSARPPGTGAGELFF
NA	TRBV7-9	TRBD1	TRBJ1-1	TGTGCCAGCAGCTTAGACTTCCCACAGGGGGCGGACACTGAAGCTTTCTTT	CASSLDFPQGADTEAFF
NA	TRBV7-9	NA	TRBJ1-4	TGTGCCAGCACCTCGAAGGAGCTTAATGAAAAACTGTTTTTT	CASTSKELNEKLFF
NA	TRBV12-3/TRBV12-4	NA	TRBJ2-3	TGTGCCAGCAGTCCCGATTGGGGACTTAACCCCACAGATACGCAGTATTTT	CASSPDWGLNPTDTQYF
NA	TRBV6-2/TRBV6-3	NA	TRBJ2-5	TGTGCCAGCAGTCTCCCGGACAGCCAAGAGACCCAGTACTTC	CASSLPDSQETQYF
NA	TRBV6-5	NA	TRBJ1-2	TGTGCCAGCACTCTTGGGAGAGGACTCTATGGCTACACCTTC	CASTLGRGLYGYTF
NA	TRBV9	NA	TRBJ2-5	TGTGCCAGCAGCCCCGGACCAGCGGAGACCCAGTACTTC	CASSPGPAETQYF
NA	TRBV20-1	NA	TRBJ1-1	TGCAGTACTAGAGATCCTAACACTGAAGCTTTCTTT	CSTRDPNTEAFF
NA	TRBV20-1	TRBD1	TRBJ1-5	TGCAGTGCTAGAGATTCGTTTGGGGCAGGGGGCGGCGGCAATCAGCCCCAGCATTTT	CSARDSFGAGGGGNQPQHF
few	TRBV15	TRBD1	TRBJ1-1	TGTGCCACCAGCAGAGATCTGGAAGACAGGGCGGCTGAAGCTTTCTTT	CATSRDLEDRAAEAFF
few	TRBV24-1	TRBD1	TRBJ2-1	TGTGCCACCAGTGCACCGGGACAGTACTCCTACAATGAGCAGTTCTTC	CATSAPGQYSYNEQFF
NA	TRBV12-5	NA	TRBJ2-7	TGTGCTAGTGCCCCAGGGAGCTCCTACGAGCAGTACTTC	CASAPGSSYEQYF
NA	TRBV11-2	TRBD2	TRBJ2-1	TGTGCCAGCAGCTTAGGACTAGCGGGGGGGCTCTACAATGAGCAGTTCTTC	CASSLGLAGGLYNEQFF